The rows below give T cell receptor beta chains drawn from one sample of a study of technical replicates of blood from several donors. Profiled with immunoSEQ multiplex PCR; TCRdb holds only in-frame clones, not every one. In the table there are about 80,000 clones, roughly nine tenths of which are singletons. The sample consisted of T cells isolated from PBMCs. These TCRs come from a human donor in good health. The CDR3 runs from the conserved cysteine through the conserved F or W. Each record gives: CDR3 length, clone size, J gene, V gene, D gene, CDR3 DNA, CDR3 protein. D genes are given only for firm matches. Clone size is given for some rows only: seen once, a few or many times, or a class if the clone is expanded.

>15|.|TRBJ2-3|TRBV11-2|.
TGTGCCAGCAGCTTAGTAGCTGTGGTCGGATCGGCGCAGTATTTT
CASSLVAVVGSAQYF
>15|once|TRBJ1-1|TRBV25-1|.
TGTGCCAGCAGTCATCTGGCAGGGGACATAACTGAAGCTTTCTTT
CASSHLAGDITEAFF
>22|.|TRBJ1-3|TRBV5-1|TRBD1
TGCGCCAGCAGCCCTTTCCAAGCAGCTTCCTCAAGTACAGGGGGGAGTGGAAACACCATATATTTT
CASSPFQAASSSTGGSGNTIYF
>12|.|TRBJ2-7|TRBV10-3|TRBD2
TGTGCCATCACTAGCGGATCCTACGAGCAGTACTTC
CAITSGSYEQYF
>14|few|TRBJ1-1|TRBV9|.
TGTGCCAGCAGCGTTGTGGAGTTGAACACTGAAGCTTTCTTT
CASSVVELNTEAFF
>14|.|TRBJ2-3|TRBV21-1|.
TGTGCCAGCTACGCTAGCCTAGGCACAGATACGCAGTATTTT
CASYASLGTDTQYF
>13|once|TRBJ2-4|TRBV5-1|.
TGCGCCAGCAGCTTGCAGGGCCCAAACATTCAGTACTTC
CASSLQGPNIQYF
>15|.|TRBJ2-1|TRBV6-1|TRBD2
TGTGCCAGCAGCGTCCGACTAGCGGGAAACAATGAGCAGTTCTTC
CASSVRLAGNNEQFF
>14|.|TRBJ2-3|TRBV9|TRBD1
TGTGCCAGCAGCCCTGGACAGGGCACAGATACGCAGTATTTT
CASSPGQGTDTQYF
>18|.|TRBJ2-2|TRBV7-2|TRBD2
TGTGCCAGCAGCACCAGCGCGCTAGCGGGAACCGTTACCGGGGAGCTGTTTTTT
CASSTSALAGTVTGELFF
>14|.|TRBJ2-7|TRBV27|TRBD2
TGTGCCAGCAGCAACAACGGGGGGTCCTACGAGCAGTACTTC
CASSNNGGSYEQYF
>15|.|TRBJ1-4|TRBV27|.
TGTGCCAGCAGTGCGGTACGCGCAACTAATGAAAAACTGTTTTTT
CASSAVRATNEKLFF
>15|.|TRBJ1-5|TRBV6-1|.
TGTGCCAGCAGTGAAGGGGCCATCGGCAATCAGCCCCAGCATTTT
CASSEGAIGNQPQHF
>14|once|TRBJ2-3|TRBV5-1|TRBD1
TGCGCCAGCAGCGGGGACAGGGAAACAGATACGCAGTATTTT
CASSGDRETDTQYF
>14|.|TRBJ1-3|TRBV7-2|.
TGTGCCAGCAGCCCTGATAGCTCTGGAAACACCATATATTTT
CASSPDSSGNTIYF
>14|.|TRBJ2-1|TRBV6-1|.
TGTGCCAGCATCCGGGTTGCTCGATACAATGAGCAGTTCTTC
CASIRVARYNEQFF
>15|.|TRBJ2-1|TRBV25-1|.
TGTGCCAGCAGTCCCGGGACATCCGCCTACAATGAGCAGTTCTTC
CASSPGTSAYNEQFF
>16|.|TRBJ2-3|TRBV15|TRBD1
TGTGCCACCAGCCGGTCGGGACAGGGGGGCACAGATACGCAGTATTTT
CATSRSGQGGTDTQYF
>14|.|TRBJ1-2|TRBV5-4|.
TGTGCCAGCAGCTTGATTGGGGCGGACTATGGCTACACCTTC
CASSLIGADYGYTF
>13|.|TRBJ2-1|TRBV6-4|.
TGTGCCAGCAGTGCTAGCGGGACAGGTGAGCAGTTCTTC
CASSASGTGEQFF
>13|.|TRBJ2-2|TRBV14|.
TGTGCCAGCAGCTGGACTGTCCACGGGGAGCTGTTTTTT
CASSWTVHGELFF
>16|once|TRBJ2-7|TRBV27|TRBD2
TGTGCCAGCAGTTTGTTACTAGCGGGGGGCGCCTACGAGCAGTACTTC
CASSLLLAGGAYEQYF
>14|.|TRBJ2-7|TRBV7-3|TRBD2
TGTGCCAGCAGCTTAAGAGCGGGGCCCTACGAGCAGTACTTC
CASSLRAGPYEQYF
>16|.|TRBJ1-4|TRBV5-6|TRBD1
TGTGCCAGCAGCTTGGCCCGGACAGGGCCGGGGGCAAAACTGTTTTTT
CASSLARTGPGAKLFF
>15|.|TRBJ2-5|TRBV9|.
TGTGCCAGCAGCGTAGGTCCAGGGGCGTGGGAGACCCAGTACTTC
CASSVGPGAWETQYF
>15|.|TRBJ1-1|TRBV7-9|TRBD1
TGTGCCAGCAGCTTACTGGGGACAGCCAACACTGAAGCTTTCTTT
CASSLLGTANTEAFF
>14|.|TRBJ2-3|TRBV6-5|.
TGTGCCAGCAGTTACGCACGGGAGAGGGATACGCAGTATTTT
CASSYARERDTQYF
>14|once|TRBJ1-2|TRBV6-6|.
TGTGCCAGCAGTTACCCAGACAACAACTATGGCTACACCTTC
CASSYPDNNYGYTF
>13|.|TRBJ2-3|TRBV29-1|TRBD2
TGCAGCACCACCCAGCGGGACACAGATACGCAGTATTTT
CSTTQRDTDTQYF
>16|.|TRBJ2-1|TRBV27|.
TGTGCCAGCAGTCCCTCCCAGGGCGTCTCCTACAATGAGCAGTTCTTC
CASSPSQGVSYNEQFF
>14|.|TRBJ2-7|TRBV11-2|.
TGTGCCAGCAGCTTGGACACCGGACATTACGAGCAGTACTTC
CASSLDTGHYEQYF
>14|.|TRBJ2-1|TRBV6-4|TRBD2
TGTGCCAGCAGTGATGGACTAGCGAACAATGAGCAGTTCTTC
CASSDGLANNEQFF
>14|.|TRBJ2-7|TRBV28|TRBD1
TGTGCCAGCAGTCCCGGGACAGACCCCCGCGAGCAGTACTTC
CASSPGTDPREQYF
>15|.|TRBJ2-3|TRBV2|.
TGTGCCAGCAGTTCCACAGGGTCTGGCACAGATACGCAGTATTTT
CASSSTGSGTDTQYF